The clone carrying this TCR beta chain was recorded a few times. Its antigen is not identified. One entry per CDR3 protein results from TCRdb running MiXCR on the 5' RACE reads. The sample yields some 130,000 distinct CDR3 sequences, around 9.7% seen once. These data come from a study of CD8 T cells in ankylosing spondylitis. Study conclusions and caveats: In ankylosing spondylitis blood, a motif of eight highly homologous TCR beta variants appeared characteristic. Reactive arthritis synovial fluid and blood were previously reported to contain some motif variants.

Sequenced material: blood, either unsorted or a sorted T cell fraction (not recorded which). The TCR originated in a male donor with ankylosing spondylitis or in good health (not recorded which).

The chain's CDR3 is CASSYRNGGETQYF. CDR3 DNA sequence: TGCGCCAGCAGCTACAGGAACGGGGGAGAGACCCAGTACTTC. V is TRBV5-1 and J is TRBJ2-5, with D perhaps matching TRBD2 (6 bases). Deletions cut 3 bases from V and 4 bases from J, with 13 bases between. Germline CDR1 and CDR2: SGHRS and YFSETQ. The CDR3 spans 14 residues.